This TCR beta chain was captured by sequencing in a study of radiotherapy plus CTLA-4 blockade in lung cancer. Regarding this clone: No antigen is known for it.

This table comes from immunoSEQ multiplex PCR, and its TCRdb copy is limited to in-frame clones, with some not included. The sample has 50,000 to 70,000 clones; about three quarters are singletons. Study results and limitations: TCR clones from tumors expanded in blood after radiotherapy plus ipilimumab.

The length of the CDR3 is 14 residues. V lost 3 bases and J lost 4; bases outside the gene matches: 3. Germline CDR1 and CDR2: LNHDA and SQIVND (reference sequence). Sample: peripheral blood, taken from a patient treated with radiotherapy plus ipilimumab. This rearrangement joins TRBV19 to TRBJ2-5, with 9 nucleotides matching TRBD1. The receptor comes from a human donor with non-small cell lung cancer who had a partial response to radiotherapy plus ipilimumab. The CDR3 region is CASSIQQGAETQYF. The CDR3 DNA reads TGTGCCAGTAGTATTCAACAGGGGGCAGAGACCCAGTACTTC.